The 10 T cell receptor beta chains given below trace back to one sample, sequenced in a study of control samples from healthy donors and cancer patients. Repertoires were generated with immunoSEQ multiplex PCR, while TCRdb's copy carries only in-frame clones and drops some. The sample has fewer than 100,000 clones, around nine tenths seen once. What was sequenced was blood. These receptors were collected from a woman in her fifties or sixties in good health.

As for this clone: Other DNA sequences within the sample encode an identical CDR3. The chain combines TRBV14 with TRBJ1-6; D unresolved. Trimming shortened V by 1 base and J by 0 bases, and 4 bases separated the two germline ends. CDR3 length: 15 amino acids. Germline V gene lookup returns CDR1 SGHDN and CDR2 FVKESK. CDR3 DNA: TGTGCCAGCAGCCAAGGACGCTCCTATAATTCACCCCTCCACTTT. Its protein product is CASSQGRSYNSPLHF. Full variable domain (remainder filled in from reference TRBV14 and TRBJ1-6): EAGVTQFPSHSVIEKGQTVTLRCDPISGHDNLYWYRRVMGKEIKFLLHFVKESKQDESGMPNNRFLAERTGGTYSTLKVQPAELEDSGVYFCASSQGRSYNSPLHFGNGTRLTVT.

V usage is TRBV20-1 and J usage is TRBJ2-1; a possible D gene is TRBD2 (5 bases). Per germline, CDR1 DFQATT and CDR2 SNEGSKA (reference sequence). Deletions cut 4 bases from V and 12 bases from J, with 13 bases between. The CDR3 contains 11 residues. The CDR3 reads CSATRGDRQFF. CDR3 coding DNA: TGCAGTGCTACCCGGGGTGATCGGCAGTTCTTC.

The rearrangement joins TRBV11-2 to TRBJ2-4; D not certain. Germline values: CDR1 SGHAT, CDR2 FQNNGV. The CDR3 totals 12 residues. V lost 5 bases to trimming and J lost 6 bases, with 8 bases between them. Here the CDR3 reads CASSPSGNIQYF. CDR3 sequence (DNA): TGTGCCAGCAGCCCTTCAGGAAACATTCAGTACTTC.

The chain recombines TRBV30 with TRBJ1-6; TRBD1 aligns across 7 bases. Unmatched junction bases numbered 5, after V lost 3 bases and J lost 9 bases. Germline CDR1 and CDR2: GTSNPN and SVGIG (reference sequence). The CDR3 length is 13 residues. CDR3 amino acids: CAWRTGFSSPLHF. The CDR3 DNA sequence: TGTGCCTGGAGGACAGGGTTCAGTTCACCCCTCCACTTT.

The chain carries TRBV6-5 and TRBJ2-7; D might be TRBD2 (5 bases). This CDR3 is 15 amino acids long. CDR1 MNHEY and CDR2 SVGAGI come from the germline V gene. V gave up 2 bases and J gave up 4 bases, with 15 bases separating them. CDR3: CASSYGGGFRYEQYF. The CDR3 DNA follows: TGTGCCAGCAGTTACGGAGGTGGGTTTAGGTACGAGCAGTACTTC.

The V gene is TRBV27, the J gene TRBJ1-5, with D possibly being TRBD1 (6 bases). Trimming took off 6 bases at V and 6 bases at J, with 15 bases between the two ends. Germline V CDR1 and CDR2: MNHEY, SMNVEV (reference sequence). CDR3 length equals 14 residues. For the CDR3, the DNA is TGTGCCAGCAGGGGAACAGGGACGGGTCAGCCCCAGCATTTT. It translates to CASRGTGTGQPQHF.

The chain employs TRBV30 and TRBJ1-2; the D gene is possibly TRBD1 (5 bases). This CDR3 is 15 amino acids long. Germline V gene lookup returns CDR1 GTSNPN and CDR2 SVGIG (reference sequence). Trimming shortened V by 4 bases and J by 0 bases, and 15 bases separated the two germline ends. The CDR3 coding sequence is TGTGCCTGGAACCCCGGTAGGGGAGCTAACTATGGCTACACCTTC. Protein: CAWNPGRGANYGYTF.

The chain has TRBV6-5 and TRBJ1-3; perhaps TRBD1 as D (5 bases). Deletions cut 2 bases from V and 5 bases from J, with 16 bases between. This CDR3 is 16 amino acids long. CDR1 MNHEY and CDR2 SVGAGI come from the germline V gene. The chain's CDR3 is CASSYKSAGTRNTIYF. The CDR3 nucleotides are TGTGCCAGCAGTTACAAATCAGCCGGGACGCGAAACACCATATATTTT.

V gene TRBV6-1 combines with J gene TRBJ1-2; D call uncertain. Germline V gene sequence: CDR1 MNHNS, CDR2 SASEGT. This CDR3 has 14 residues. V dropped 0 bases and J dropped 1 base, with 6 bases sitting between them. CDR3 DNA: TGTGCCAGCAGTGAAGCGGGGTTTAACTATGGCTACACCTTC. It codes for CASSEAGFNYGYTF.

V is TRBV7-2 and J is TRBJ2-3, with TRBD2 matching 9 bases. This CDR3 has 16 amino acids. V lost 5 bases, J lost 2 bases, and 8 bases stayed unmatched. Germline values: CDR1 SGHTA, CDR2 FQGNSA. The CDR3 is CASSTLTSGLTDTQYF. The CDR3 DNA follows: TGTGCCAGCAGCACCCTTACTAGCGGGCTCACAGATACGCAGTATTTT.